These 20 T cell receptor beta chains came from one sample sequenced in a study of blood T cell repertoires in COVID-19. Assay used: immunoSEQ multiplex PCR; TCRdb lists only in-frame clones, some missing. The sample has 200,000 to 250,000 clones; around 85% are singletons. Sequencing was done on a sample of PBMCs or T cells enriched from blood (not recorded which). The origin of the receptors is a woman aged 50 to 60 with acute COVID-19.

The CDR3 sequence: CASSTGGNGYTF. CDR3 DNA sequence: TGTGCCAGCAGCACGGGGGGGAATGGCTACACCTTC. This chain connects TRBV7-9 to TRBJ1-2, with a tentative D call TRBD1 (5 bases). This CDR3 spans 12 amino acids. Trimming removed 5 bases from V and 6 bases from J, with 10 bases in between. The germline CDR1 and CDR2 sequences are SEHNR and FQNEAQ (reference sequence).

The chain links TRBV6-5 to TRBJ1-2, with D hard to call. The CDR3 loop spans 11 amino acids. Germline loops: CDR1 MNHEY, CDR2 SVGAGI. V was trimmed by 8 bases and J by 3 bases, leaving 7 bases between them. CDR3 residues: CASSRDYGYTF. The CDR3 DNA sequence: TGTGCCAGCTCTCGGGACTATGGCTACACCTTC.

The chain employs TRBV5-6 and TRBJ1-1; D not resolved. CDR1 and CDR2 from the germline V gene are SGHDT and YYEEEE. The CDR3 runs 14 residues. Trimming shortened V by 3 bases and J by 8 bases, and 17 bases separated the two germline ends. The CDR3 loop is CASSSEVGTTEAFF. DNA of the CDR3: TGTGCCAGCAGCTCGGAGGTTGGCACGACCGAAGCTTTCTTT.

The chain uses TRBV4-3 and TRBJ2-2; possible D gene TRBD1, 5 bases. CDR3 length equals 16 residues. V gave up 0 bases and J gave up 4 bases, with 12 bases separating them. The germline CDR1 and CDR2 sequences are LGHNA and YSLEER. The CDR3, as DNA: TGCGCCAGCAGCCAAGAATCCTGGACAATCACCGGGGAGCTGTTTTTT. This gives the protein CASSQESWTITGELFF.

The chain has TRBV25-1 and TRBJ1-1; D gene uncertain. This CDR3 spans 13 amino acids. Germline V gene data show CDR1 as MGHDK and CDR2 as SYGVNS. V lost 3 bases to trimming and J lost 4 bases, with 9 bases between them. The CDR3 is CASSDRSFTEAFF. The CDR3 DNA is TGTGCCAGCAGTGATAGGAGTTTCACTGAAGCTTTCTTT.

The V and J genes are TRBV11-3 and TRBJ2-7; 7 bases agree with TRBD1. Per the germline V gene, CDR1 is SGHNT and CDR2 is YENEEA. V lost 5 bases to trimming and J lost 4 bases; unmatched junction nucleotides: 14. The CDR3 extends over 16 amino acids. The CDR3: CASSRWTGQTPYEQYF. The CDR3 region has the DNA TGTGCCAGCAGCCGCTGGACGGGACAGACTCCGTACGAGCAGTACTTC.

The CDR3 spells CASSLEQGAYGYTF. The CDR3 DNA reads as TGTGCCAGCAGCTTGGAACAGGGGGCCTATGGCTACACCTTC. The chain joins TRBV5-4 to TRBJ1-2; 9 nucleotides line up with TRBD1. V lost 0 bases to trimming and J lost 4 bases; unmatched junction nucleotides: 1. This CDR3 is built from 14 residues. From germline, CDR1 is SGHNT and CDR2 YYREEE (reference sequence).

This sequence joins TRBV5-1 and TRBJ2-3; 7 positions match TRBD1. Germline-derived CDR1 and CDR2 are SGHRS and YFSETQ. CDR3 size: 17 residues. V shed 4 bases, J shed 2 bases, and the junction held 13 bases outside the gene matches. The CDR3 DNA follows: TGCGCCAGCAGCGTACCGGGACAGTCTCTTAACACAGATACGCAGTATTTT. Translating it yields CASSVPGQSLNTDTQYF.

This clone was observed a single time. The chain has TRBV11-2 and TRBJ2-2, with 7 bases aligning to TRBD1. There are 15 residues in the CDR3. Germline V gene data show CDR1 as SGHAT and CDR2 as FQNNGV. Trimming at V came to 5 bases and at J to 5 bases, leaving 8 bases not matched to a gene. The CDR3 here is CASSITGVGTGELFF. The CDR3 DNA reads as TGTGCCAGCAGCATTACAGGGGTAGGGACCGGGGAGCTGTTTTTT.

CDR3 loop: CASSLAEGWNEQFF. The CDR3 DNA is TGTGCCAGCAGCTTGGCCGAGGGCTGGAATGAGCAGTTCTTC. The rearrangement uses TRBV5-4 and TRBJ2-1; D possibly corresponds to TRBD2 (5 bases). In germline, CDR1 is SGHNT, CDR2 YYREEE (reference sequence). This CDR3 spans 14 amino acids. Trimming cost V 0 bases and J 7 bases, with 11 bases left between them.

This chain links TRBV3-1 (or the pseudogene TRBV3-2) with TRBJ2-7; D is uncertain. Germline CDR1 LGHDT, CDR2 YNNKEL (reference sequence). The CDR3 runs to 14 residues. V was trimmed by 0 bases and J by 4 bases, leaving 10 bases between them. The CDR3 is CASSQDSYGYEQYF. The CDR3 DNA reads TGTGCCAGCAGCCAAGATTCTTACGGTTACGAGCAGTACTTC.

The V gene is TRBV6-2 or TRBV6-3, the J gene TRBJ2-1; D unclear. Germline CDR1 reads MNHEY; CDR2 reads SVGEGT. V lost 5 bases and J 4 bases, leaving 6 bases between the germline ends. This CDR3 contains 12 residues. CDR3 residues: CASSEVYNEQFF. The CDR3 coding sequence is TGTGCCAGCAGTGAGGTATACAATGAGCAGTTCTTC.

The chain uses TRBV5-1 and TRBJ2-5; possible D gene TRBD1, 6 bases. Trimming pared 2 bases from V and 5 bases from J, leaving 13 bases between. Looked up from germline, CDR1 is SGHRS and CDR2 is YFSETQ. CDR3 size: 14 residues. CDR3 sequence reads: CASSFEQGWETQYF. In DNA form, the CDR3 reads TGCGCCAGCAGCTTCGAACAGGGATGGGAGACCCAGTACTTC. The full variable domain, rest sourced from reference TRBV5-1 and TRBJ2-5, is KAGVTQTPRYLIKTRGQQVTLSCSPISGHRSVSWYQQTPGQGLQFLFEYFSETQRNKGNFPGRFSGRQFSNSRSEMNVSTLELGDSALYLCASSFEQGWETQYFGPGTRLLVL.

The chain couples TRBV4-2 to TRBJ2-7, with 8 bases identical to TRBD1. Germline CDR1 and CDR2: LGHNA and YNFKEQ. J was trimmed by 2 bases and V by 4 bases; bases with no gene match: 16. The CDR3 length is 18 residues. DNA of the CDR3: TGTGCCAGCAGCCCCGAGGGGACGCTGGGACAGGTAACCTACGAGCAGTACTTC. Protein product: CASSPEGTLGQVTYEQYF.

J is TRBJ2-5 and V is TRBV5-1, with D possibly being TRBD1 (8 bases). CDR1 is SGHRS, CDR2 YFSETQ, per germline. V dropped 4 bases and J dropped 1 base, with 11 bases sitting between them. CDR3 length equals 14 residues. Here the CDR3 DNA reads TGCGCCAGCAGCAACAGGGGGGGCCAAGAGACCCAGTACTTC. It is translated as CASSNRGGQETQYF.

The genes are TRBV6-4 and TRBJ1-2, with D uncertain. The CDR3 covers 15 residues. Germline lookup yields CDR1 MRHNA and CDR2 SNTAGT. Trimming shortened V by 4 bases and J by 2 bases, and 14 bases separated the two germline ends. In DNA, the CDR3 is TGTGCCAGCAGTGTAGAGGCTTTTATGAACTATGGCTACACCTTC. This codes for CASSVEAFMNYGYTF.

The chain couples TRBV5-6 to TRBJ1-5; D gene uncertain. The CDR3 has 13 residues. Trimming removed 0 bases from V and 5 bases from J, with 6 bases in between. CDR1 and CDR2 (germline): SGHDT, YYEEEE. CDR3 region: CASSLDGDQPQHF. The CDR3 DNA is TGTGCCAGCAGCTTGGACGGGGATCAGCCCCAGCATTTT.

The chain combines TRBV7-2 with TRBJ1-3; maybe TRBD1 (5 bases). This CDR3 spans 15 amino acids. V gave up 11 bases and J gave up 0 bases, with 17 bases separating them. Germline V gene lookup returns CDR1 SGHTA and CDR2 FQGNSA. CDR3 loop: CAERRRGNSGNTIYF. CDR3 bases: TGTGCCGAACGTCGGAGGGGTAACTCTGGAAACACCATATATTTT.

The rearrangement links TRBV5-6 to TRBJ2-1; no clear D. V lost 4 bases and J 0 bases, leaving 11 bases between the germline ends. The CDR3 sequence is 15 residues long. CDR1 SGHDT and CDR2 YYEEEE come from the germline V gene. CDR3 sequence (DNA): TGTGCCAGCAGCCCCACTGGTAGCTCCTACAATGAGCAGTTCTTC. Translated, it gives CASSPTGSSYNEQFF.

This clone was seen only once. This chain links TRBV3-1 (or the pseudogene TRBV3-2) with TRBJ2-7, with D possibly matching TRBD2 (5 bases). This CDR3 comprises 14 residues. The V and J ends lost 4 bases and 1 base respectively, with 11 bases between them. The germline gives CDR1 LGHDT, CDR2 YNNKEL (reference sequence). The CDR3 DNA reads as TGTGCCAGCAGCCCTTCGGGGAGTTCCTACGAGCAGTACTTC. Translation: CASSPSGSSYEQYF.